Below are 10 T cell receptor beta chains sequenced from a single sample in a study of blood T cell repertoires in COVID-19. Repertoires were generated with immunoSEQ multiplex PCR, while TCRdb's copy carries only in-frame clones and drops some. The sample yields hundreds of thousands of clones, roughly 87% seen once. The sequencing input was PBMCs or T cells enriched from blood (not recorded which). Receptors originate from a woman aged 25-40 years who had recovered from COVID-19.

This chain links TRBV9 with TRBJ2-3, with D perhaps TRBD1 (6 bases). Trimming cost V 3 bases and J 1 base, with 18 bases left between them. The CDR3 runs to 17 residues. Germline assignment: CDR1 SGDLS and CDR2 YYNGEE. CDR3 bases: TGTGCCAGCAGCGGCAGATTCGACAGGTCGGGCACAGATACGCAGTATTTT. Amino acids: CASSGRFDRSGTDTQYF.

This chain links TRBV7-9 with TRBJ1-3; D not certain. This CDR3 comprises 13 residues. The ends were cut back, 5 bases at V and 3 bases at J, with 8 bases in the middle. Per germline, CDR1 SEHNR and CDR2 FQNEAQ (reference sequence). CDR3 in DNA: TGTGCCAGCAGCCGAGAAATTGGAAACACCATATATTTT. Translating it yields CASSREIGNTIYF. Filled out from reference TRBV7-9 and TRBJ1-3, the complete variable domain reads DTGVSQNPRHKITKRGQNVTFRCDPISEHNRLYWYRQTLGQGPEFLTYFQNEAQLEKSRLLSDRFSAERPKGSFSTLEIQRTEQGDSAMYLCASSREIGNTIYFGEGSWLTVV.

The count of this clone is one. The chain is built from TRBV4-1 and TRBJ2-7; 10 bases are a match to TRBD2. V dropped 0 bases and J dropped 3; count of bases not matched to a gene: 11. Germline loops: CDR1 MGHRA, CDR2 YSYEKL. The CDR3 totals 18 residues. CDR3: CASSQEGISGGINYEQYF. The CDR3 nucleotides are TGCGCCAGCAGCCAAGAGGGGATTAGCGGGGGGATTAACTACGAGCAGTACTTC.

This chain connects TRBV28 to TRBJ2-7, with D possibly being TRBD2 (6 bases). The germline V gene has CDR1 MDHEN and CDR2 SYDVKM. This CDR3 is 17 amino acids long. The V end was cut by 6 bases, the J end by 0 bases, with 21 bases between. This CDR3 is CASSQSWGTGSSYEQYF. For the CDR3, the DNA is TGTGCCAGCAGCCAAAGTTGGGGTACCGGGAGCTCCTACGAGCAGTACTTC.

The rearrangement uses TRBV19 and TRBJ2-5, with 9 bases matching TRBD1. With 7 bases clipped from V and 5 bases from J, the junction kept 14 bases outside the gene matches. Germline V lookup: CDR1 LNHDA, CDR2 SQIVND (reference sequence). The CDR3 has 16 amino acids. The chain's CDR3 is CASNRFPGQGVETQYF. CDR3 sequence (DNA): TGTGCCAGTAACCGTTTTCCGGGACAGGGTGTGGAGACCCAGTACTTC.

The chain is built from TRBV24-1 and TRBJ1-2; TRBD1 matches at 9 bases. Germline assignment: CDR1 KGHDR and CDR2 SFDVKD. Losses at the gene ends were 4 bases for V and 2 bases for J; bases not matched to a gene: 1. CDR3 size: 14 residues. The CDR3: CATSDGQGNYGYTF. The CDR3 nucleotides are TGTGCCACCAGTGACGGACAGGGGAACTATGGCTACACCTTC.

The chain recombines TRBV28 with TRBJ1-5; D is perhaps TRBD1 (5 bases). Looked up from germline, CDR1 is MDHEN and CDR2 is SYDVKM. V lost 6 bases, J lost 3 bases, and 12 bases lay in between. The CDR3 has 14 residues. CDR3 region: CASSIDSFNQPQHF. CDR3 DNA: TGTGCCAGCAGCATCGACAGTTTCAATCAGCCCCAGCATTTT.

The V gene is TRBV2, the J gene TRBJ1-2; D gene unclear. The CDR3 is 13 residues long. Germline V lookup: CDR1 SNHLY, CDR2 FYNNEI. Trimming left V 6 bases short and J 2 bases short, with 10 bases between. The CDR3 coding sequence is TGTGCCAGCAGCCAACAGTTGAACTATGGCTACACCTTC. This codes for CASSQQLNYGYTF.

J is TRBJ2-5 and V is TRBV27; D remains ambiguous. This CDR3 spans 14 amino acids. Germline assignment: CDR1 MNHEY and CDR2 SMNVEV (reference sequence). Trimming stripped 6 bases from V and 4 bases from J, with 15 bases between. For the CDR3, the DNA is TGTGCCAGCAGCACCGGCCCAGGTGCAGAGACCCAGTACTTC. This sequence encodes CASSTGPGAETQYF.

The chain recombines TRBV19 with TRBJ1-5; no clear D gene. The ends were cut back, 8 bases at V and 1 base at J, with 9 bases in the middle. This CDR3 contains 13 residues. The germline gives CDR1 LNHDA, CDR2 SQIVND (reference sequence). CDR3 loop: CASEGLSNQPQHF. As DNA, the CDR3 is TGTGCCAGTGAGGGATTGAGCAATCAGCCCCAGCATTTT. The whole variable domain, remainder taken from reference TRBV19 and TRBJ1-5, is DGGITQSPKYLFRKEGQNVTLSCEQNLNHDAMYWYRQDPGQGLRLIYYSQIVNDFQKGDIAEGYSVSREKKESFPLTVTSAQKNPTAFYLCASEGLSNQPQHFGDGTRLSIL.